The sequence of this T cell receptor (beta chain) was determined in a study of T-cell reconstitution after alpha-beta-depleted transplantation in children (dated by TCRdb to 2015 to 2016). A note on the overall study: Using TCR repertoire profiling, the study quantitatively followed how T-cell immune reconstitution unfolded in children after TCRalphabeta/CD19-depleted allogeneic hematopoietic cell transplantation.

This clonotype has ten or more counts. This clone's antigen is unknown. Base-call qualities are not available, and no considerably larger clone is one nucleotide away. The investigation overall reported the following: The high TCRbeta diversity at day 60 in some patients was ascribed to recipient T cells and intrathymic progenitors that had survived conditioning. Hyperexpanded clone frequencies declined over subsequent months; after one year, T-cell counts and TCRbeta diversity were mostly attributed to newly produced T cells. The apparently early alphabetaT-cell count recovery about two months after transplant was reportedly dependent on only several hundred rapidly expanded clones derived from non-depleted graft cells.

In the paper's terms, the treatment or condition label means: allogeneic hematopoietic cell transplantation with graft depleted of TCRalphabeta T cells and CD19 B cells. TCRalphabeta/CD19-depleted allogeneic hematopoietic cell grafts were given to the transplant recipients, all of whom were children. Measured from the cysteine to the phenylalanine, the CDR3 is 13 residues long. CDR3 DNA only is kept here, 39 bases in frame from base 1. The CDR1 and CDR2 encoded by the germline V gene are SGHTA and FQGNSA. V sheds 5 bases and J sheds 2 bases, leaving 10 bases between their ends. Receptor libraries were prepared by PCR. TCRdb records Illumina HiSeq 2500 as the sequencer. TCR libraries were prepared with molecular barcoding, using unique molecular identifiers to normalize TCRbeta repertoire quantification. TCRdb took the public reads, trimmed them with fastp at Q25, ran MiXCR for clone calling and kept in-frame beta chains. Each entry is one CDR3 protein sequence, shown with its most common DNA and genes. Across this sample there are approximately 290,000 distinct CDR3 sequences, with 11% seen only once. The ten largest make up roughly a quarter of the sample.

The clonotype was recovered from a male patient between 2 and 10 years old who had a stem cell transplant for chronic granulomatous disease, so the T cells may come from the graft donor. The sequencing used peripheral blood, collected 180 days after TCRalphabeta/CD19-depleted stem cell transplant. The chain couples TRBV7-2 to TRBJ2-7, with the D gene too uncertain to name. The DNA sequence is as follows: TGTGCCAGCAGCCCGGTGAGGCCCTACGAGCAGTACTTC. It specifies CASSPVRPYEQYF.